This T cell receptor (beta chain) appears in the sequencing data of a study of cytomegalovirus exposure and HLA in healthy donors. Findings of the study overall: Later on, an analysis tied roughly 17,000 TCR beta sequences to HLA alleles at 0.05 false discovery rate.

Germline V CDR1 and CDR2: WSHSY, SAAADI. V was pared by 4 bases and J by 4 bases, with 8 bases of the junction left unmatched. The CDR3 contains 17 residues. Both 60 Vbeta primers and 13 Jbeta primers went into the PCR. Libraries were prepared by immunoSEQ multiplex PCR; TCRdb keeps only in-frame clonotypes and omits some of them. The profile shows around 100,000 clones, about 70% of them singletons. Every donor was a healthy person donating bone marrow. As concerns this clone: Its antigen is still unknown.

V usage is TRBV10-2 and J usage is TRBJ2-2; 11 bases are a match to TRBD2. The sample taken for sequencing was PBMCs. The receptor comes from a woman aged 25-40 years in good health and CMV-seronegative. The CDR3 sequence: CASSGSSGGSVTGELFF. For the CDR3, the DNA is TGCGCCAGCAGTGGGTCTAGCGGGGGGTCGGTCACCGGGGAGCTGTTTTTT.